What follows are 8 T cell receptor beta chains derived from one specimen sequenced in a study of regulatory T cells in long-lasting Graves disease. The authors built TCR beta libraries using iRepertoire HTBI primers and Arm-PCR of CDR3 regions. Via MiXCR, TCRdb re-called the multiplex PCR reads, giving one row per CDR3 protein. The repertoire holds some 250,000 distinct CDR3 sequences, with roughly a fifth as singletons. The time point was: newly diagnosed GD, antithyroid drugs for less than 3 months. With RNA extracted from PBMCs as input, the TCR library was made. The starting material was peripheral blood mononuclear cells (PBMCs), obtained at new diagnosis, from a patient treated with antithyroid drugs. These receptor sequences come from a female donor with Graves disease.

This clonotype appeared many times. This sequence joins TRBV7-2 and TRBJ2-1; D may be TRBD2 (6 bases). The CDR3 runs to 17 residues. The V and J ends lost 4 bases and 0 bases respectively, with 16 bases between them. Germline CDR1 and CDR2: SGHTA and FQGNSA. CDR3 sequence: CASSSRRERGSYNEQFF. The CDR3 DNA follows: TGTGCCAGCAGCTCCCGTCGGGAGAGAGGCTCCTACAATGAGCAGTTCTTC.

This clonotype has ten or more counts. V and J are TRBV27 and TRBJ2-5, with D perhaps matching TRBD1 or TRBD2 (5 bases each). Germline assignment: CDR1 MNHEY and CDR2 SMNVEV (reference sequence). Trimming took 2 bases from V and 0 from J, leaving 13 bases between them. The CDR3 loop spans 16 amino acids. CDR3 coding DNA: TGTGCCAGCAGTTTACAGGGAAGGAGGTACCAAGAGACCCAGTACTTC. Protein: CASSLQGRRYQETQYF.

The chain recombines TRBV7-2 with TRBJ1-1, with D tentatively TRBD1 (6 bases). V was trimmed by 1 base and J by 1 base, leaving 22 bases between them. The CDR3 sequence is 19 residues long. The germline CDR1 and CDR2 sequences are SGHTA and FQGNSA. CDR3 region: CASSLVSGGAGRRNTEAFF. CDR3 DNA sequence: TGTGCCAGCAGCTTAGTTAGCGGGGGGGCCGGACGACGGAACACTGAAGCTTTCTTT.

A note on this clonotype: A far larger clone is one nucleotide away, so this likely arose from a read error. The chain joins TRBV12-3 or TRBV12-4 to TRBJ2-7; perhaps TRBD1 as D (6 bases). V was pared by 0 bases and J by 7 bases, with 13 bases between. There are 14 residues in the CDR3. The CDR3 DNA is TGTGCCAGCAGTTTAGCGGGACACCACAATGAGCAGTACTTC. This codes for CASSLAGHHNEQYF.

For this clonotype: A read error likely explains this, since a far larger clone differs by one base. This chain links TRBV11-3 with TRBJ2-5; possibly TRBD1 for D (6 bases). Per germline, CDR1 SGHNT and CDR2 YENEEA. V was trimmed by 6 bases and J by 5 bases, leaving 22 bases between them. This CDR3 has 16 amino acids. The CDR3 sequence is CASRLGASPGSETQYF. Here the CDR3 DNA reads TGTGCCAGCAGGTTGGGGGCTTCACCGGGATCGGAGACCCAGTACTTC.

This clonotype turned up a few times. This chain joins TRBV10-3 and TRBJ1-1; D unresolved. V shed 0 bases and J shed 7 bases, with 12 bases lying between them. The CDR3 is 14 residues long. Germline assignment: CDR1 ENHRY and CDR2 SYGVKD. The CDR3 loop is CAISESIPTIEAFF. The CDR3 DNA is TGTGCCATCAGTGAGTCGATACCCACTATTGAAGCTTTCTTT.

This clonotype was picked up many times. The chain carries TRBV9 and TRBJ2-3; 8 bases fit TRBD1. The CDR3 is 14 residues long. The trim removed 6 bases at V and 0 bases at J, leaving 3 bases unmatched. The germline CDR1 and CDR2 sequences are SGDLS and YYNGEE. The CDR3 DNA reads TGTGCCAGCACCCGGACAGGGAGCACAGATACGCAGTATTTT. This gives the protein CASTRTGSTDTQYF. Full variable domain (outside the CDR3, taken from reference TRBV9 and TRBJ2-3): DSGVTQTPKHLITATGQRVTLRCSPRSGDLSVYWYQQSLDQGLQFLIQYYNGEERAKGNILERFSAQQFPDLHSELNLSSLELGDSALYFCASTRTGSTDTQYFGPGTRLTVL.

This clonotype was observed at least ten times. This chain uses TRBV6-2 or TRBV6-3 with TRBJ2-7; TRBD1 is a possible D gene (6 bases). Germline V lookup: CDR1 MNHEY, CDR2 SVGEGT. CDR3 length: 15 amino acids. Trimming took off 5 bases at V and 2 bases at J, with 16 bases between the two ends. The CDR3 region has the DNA TGTGCCAGCAGTCCGCCGGACAGTCCTCCCTACGAGCAGTACTTC. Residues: CASSPPDSPPYEQYF.